These 7 T cell receptor beta chains came from one sample sequenced in a study of blood T cells in healthy people across ages. With a J-beta primer mix and a sample-barcoded 5' primer, a second PCR ran 7 to 11 cycles. Each CDR3 protein is one row after TCRdb ran MiXCR on the 5' RACE reads. Found here are about 1.1 million distinct CDR3 sequences, more than 30% of them singletons; the top ten hold roughly 14%. Sequencing used blood. Receptors originate from a man between 18 and 35 years old in good health.

This clonotype has ten or more counts. This may come from a read error, since a much larger clone is one base off. This CDR3 is CSARDRTGVRGNEQYF. CDR3 in DNA: TGCAGTGCTAGAGATAGGACGGGGGTCCGGGGAAATGAGCAGTACTTC. The chain uses TRBV20-1 and TRBJ2-5; perhaps TRBD2 as D (6 bases). The V end lost 0 bases, the J end lost 11 bases, and 25 bases lay between the germline ends. Germline V CDR1 and CDR2: DFQATT, SNEGSKA (reference sequence). The CDR3 is made up of 16 amino acids.

The chain joins TRBV20-1 to TRBJ2-5, with 8 bases lining up with TRBD1. The J call is uncertain, as TRBJ2-7 better fits the DNA end. In germline, CDR1 is DFQATT, CDR2 SNEGSKA (reference sequence). The length of the CDR3 is 14 residues. The CDR3 region is CSARDRTGPCEQYF. The CDR3 coding sequence is TGCAGTGCTAGAGACAGGACAGGGCCCTGCGAGCAGTACTTC.

V usage is TRBV6-1 and J usage is TRBJ2-5; TRBD1 agrees at 9 bases. CDR3 length equals 14 residues. The J segment lost 11 bases and the V segment lost 6 bases, leaving 13 bases of the junction unmatched. Germline CDR1 is MNHNS and CDR2 is SASEGT. DNA of the CDR3: TGTGCCAGCAGAAGGATCGGGACAGGGTATGAGCAGTACTTC. Translated, it gives CASRRIGTGYEQYF.

This clonotype was found a few times. V gene TRBV20-1 combines with J gene TRBJ1-4; TRBD1 agrees at 9 bases. V trimming: 5 bases; J trimming: 6 bases; junction bases outside the gene matches: 4. This CDR3 spans 13 amino acids. Germline V gives CDR1 DFQATT, CDR2 SNEGSKA (reference sequence). The CDR3 nucleotides read TGCAGTGCTGAGGACAGGGGAGATGAAAAACTGTTTTTT. This gives the protein CSAEDRGDEKLFF.

The chain is built from TRBV6-2 or TRBV6-3 and TRBJ1-5; D gene unclear. Germline V gene data show CDR1 as MNHEY and CDR2 as SVGEGT. The germline V and J ends were trimmed by 0 bases and 1 base, with 16 bases remaining between them. CDR3 length: 18 residues. DNA for the CDR3: TGTGCCAGCAGTTACTCAGCGTATAATGCTGGGAGCAATCAGCCCCAGCATTTT. It encodes CASSYSAYNAGSNQPQHF.

Points on this clonotype: At one end, the junction sequence differs from germline, possibly due to a read error. The chain is built from TRBV7-8 and TRBJ1-1, with D tentatively TRBD1 (6 bases). Germline assignment: CDR1 SGHVS and CDR2 FQNEAQ. This CDR3 contains 15 residues. The CDR3 DNA reads TGTGCCAGCAGCTATCAGGGAAAAGTGGGGGCTGAAGTTTTCTTT. As protein: CASSYQGKVGAEVFF.

As DNA, the CDR3 is TGTGCCACAAAAACTAGCGGGGGGGCTTATGAGCAGTTCTTC. It is translated as CATKTSGGAYEQFF. The chain employs TRBV6-4 and TRBJ2-1; 13 bases fit TRBD2. The V and J ends lost 10 bases and 8 bases, in that order; junction bases with no gene match: 8. Looked up from germline, CDR1 is MRHNA and CDR2 is SNTAGT. This CDR3 is 14 amino acids long.